A selection of T cell receptor beta chains follows, all from one sample in a study of cytomegalovirus exposure and HLA in healthy donors. Repertoires were generated with immunoSEQ multiplex PCR, while TCRdb's copy carries only in-frame clones and drops some. The table lists around 140,000 clones, roughly 75% of them singletons. Sequenced input: PBMCs. The receptors derive from a female donor in good health and CMV-seronegative. CDR3s include the opening cysteine and the closing phenylalanine or tryptophan. The D gene is left open where the match is weak.

d_call: .; v_call: TRBV28; j_call: TRBJ2-7; cdr3_aa: CASSPIVGGYEQYF
d_call: .; v_call: TRBV6-5; j_call: TRBJ1-5; cdr3_aa: CASCRGGDQPQHF
d_call: TRBD1; v_call: TRBV28; j_call: TRBJ1-5; cdr3_aa: CASGPNRDRNQPQHF
d_call: .; v_call: TRBV28; j_call: TRBJ2-7; cdr3_aa: CASSWSPDFSSYEQYF
d_call: .; v_call: TRBV28; j_call: TRBJ1-4; cdr3_aa: CASSQGAQKLFF
d_call: .; v_call: TRBV27; j_call: TRBJ2-1; cdr3_aa: CASSRVTNEQFF
d_call: .; v_call: TRBV30; j_call: TRBJ2-7; cdr3_aa: CAWSVTGWEQYF
d_call: .; v_call: TRBV18; j_call: TRBJ1-4; cdr3_aa: CASSPRGGGNEKLFF
d_call: .; v_call: TRBV9; j_call: TRBJ1-2; cdr3_aa: CASSVAGAGFGYTF
d_call: .; v_call: TRBV7-9; j_call: TRBJ2-5; cdr3_aa: CASSSQHHGQRRTQYF
d_call: .; v_call: TRBV11-2; j_call: TRBJ1-1; cdr3_aa: CASSLGSSKGAEAFF
d_call: .; v_call: TRBV5-1; j_call: TRBJ1-1; cdr3_aa: CASSLGAGNMNTEAFF
d_call: TRBD1; v_call: TRBV6-6; j_call: TRBJ1-1; cdr3_aa: CASRQGALNTEAFF
d_call: .; v_call: TRBV21-1; j_call: TRBJ2-4; cdr3_aa: CASSKKEESSGRIADIQYF
d_call: .; v_call: TRBV30; j_call: TRBJ2-4; cdr3_aa: CAWSRGGDLAKNIQYF
d_call: TRBD2; v_call: TRBV27; j_call: TRBJ2-3; cdr3_aa: CASSLSRTSGGSTDTQYF
d_call: TRBD1; v_call: TRBV2; j_call: TRBJ2-2; cdr3_aa: CASGYGTGTGGELFF
d_call: TRBD2; v_call: TRBV6-4; j_call: TRBJ2-1; cdr3_aa: CASSPAGRAGEQFF
d_call: TRBD1; v_call: TRBV7-9; j_call: TRBJ1-2; cdr3_aa: CASSSTGGDIYGYTF
d_call: .; v_call: TRBV6-1; j_call: TRBJ2-3; cdr3_aa: CATSGLRASTDTQYF
d_call: .; v_call: TRBV7-9; j_call: TRBJ1-3; cdr3_aa: CASSLNTIYF
d_call: .; v_call: TRBV6-1; j_call: TRBJ1-2; cdr3_aa: CASSVTGFYGYTF
d_call: .; v_call: TRBV5-1; j_call: TRBJ1-6; cdr3_aa: CASSLVGRSPLHF
d_call: TRBD1; v_call: TRBV6-1; j_call: TRBJ2-1; cdr3_aa: CASSEMKDRVQSQFF
d_call: TRBD1; v_call: TRBV15; j_call: TRBJ2-3; cdr3_aa: CATSRGTGQGTDTQYF
d_call: TRBD1; v_call: TRBV6-5; j_call: TRBJ1-1; cdr3_aa: CASSRDRERLPEAFF
d_call: TRBD1; v_call: TRBV2; j_call: TRBJ1-2; cdr3_aa: CASTPDRAGYGYTF
d_call: TRBD1; v_call: TRBV28; j_call: TRBJ1-4; cdr3_aa: CASSLPTGENDEKLFF
d_call: TRBD1; v_call: TRBV6-5; j_call: TRBJ2-5; cdr3_aa: CASSAGGGWGETQYF
d_call: .; v_call: TRBV5-4; j_call: TRBJ1-2; cdr3_aa: CASSRELLGADGYTF
d_call: TRBD1; v_call: TRBV5-1; j_call: TRBJ2-2; cdr3_aa: CASSSTGENTGELFF
d_call: .; v_call: TRBV7-9; j_call: TRBJ2-5; cdr3_aa: CASSSPGQSETQYF
d_call: .; v_call: TRBV6-5; j_call: TRBJ2-7; cdr3_aa: CASRPRGTSSYEQYF
d_call: .; v_call: TRBV2; j_call: TRBJ2-7; cdr3_aa: CASREGGTSEQYF
d_call: TRBD1; v_call: TRBV4-2; j_call: TRBJ1-4; cdr3_aa: CASSPTTGGGEKLFF
d_call: .; v_call: TRBV5-1; j_call: TRBJ2-5; cdr3_aa: CASSLGSSLRGEETQYF
d_call: TRBD1; v_call: TRBV5-4; j_call: TRBJ1-4; cdr3_aa: CATGLRDRGEKLFF
d_call: .; v_call: TRBV28; j_call: TRBJ1-6; cdr3_aa: CASSKPQGSSYNSPLHF
d_call: .; v_call: TRBV11-3; j_call: TRBJ1-1; cdr3_aa: CASSKRTENTEAFF
d_call: TRBD1; v_call: TRBV5-6; j_call: TRBJ1-1; cdr3_aa: CASSWGTGGAFF
d_call: TRBD1; v_call: TRBV30; j_call: TRBJ2-5; cdr3_aa: CAWSVRQGKETQYF
d_call: .; v_call: TRBV5-4; j_call: TRBJ1-4; cdr3_aa: CASSHQGPNEKLFF
d_call: .; v_call: TRBV9; j_call: TRBJ1-3; cdr3_aa: CASSVVGRASGNTIYF
d_call: .; v_call: TRBV7-9; j_call: TRBJ1-4; cdr3_aa: CSSLGAQEKLFF
d_call: .; v_call: TRBV28; j_call: TRBJ2-5; cdr3_aa: CASSPTPGEQYF
d_call: TRBD1; v_call: TRBV4-3; j_call: TRBJ2-7; cdr3_aa: CASSPASGQIYEQYF
d_call: .; v_call: TRBV10-3; j_call: TRBJ1-2; cdr3_aa: CAISESRQNYGYTF
d_call: .; v_call: TRBV2; j_call: TRBJ1-4; cdr3_aa: CASRRGHRAGVTNEKLFF